This T cell receptor (beta chain) is drawn from a study of vaccination effects on CD4 cells after COVID-19. Points on this clone: Its cognate antigen is unknown.

Generated by immunoSEQ multiplex PCR, the TCRdb table keeps only in-frame clones and is missing some. The table includes about 50,000 clones, around 70% detected once. Germline values: CDR1 MNHEY, CDR2 SMNVEV (reference sequence). The CDR3 runs 15 residues. The V segment lost 5 bases and the J segment 5 bases; nucleotides outside the gene matches: 11. It was after approximately 11 days of culture that CD4+ T cells were isolated. Convalescent patients had PCR-confirmed SARS-CoV-2 infection between March and December 2020. Two doses of BNT162b2 or mRNA-1273 vaccine were administered to participants. The receptor's source is a human donor who had a prior SARS-CoV-2 infection. The V and J genes are TRBV27 and TRBJ2-5; 7 bases align to TRBD1. The sample was CD4+ T cells from PBMCs cultured without peptide, taken after COVID-19 vaccination. The CDR3: CASSIEGAYGETQYF. As DNA, the CDR3 is TGTGCCAGCAGTATAGAGGGGGCCTACGGGGAGACCCAGTACTTC.